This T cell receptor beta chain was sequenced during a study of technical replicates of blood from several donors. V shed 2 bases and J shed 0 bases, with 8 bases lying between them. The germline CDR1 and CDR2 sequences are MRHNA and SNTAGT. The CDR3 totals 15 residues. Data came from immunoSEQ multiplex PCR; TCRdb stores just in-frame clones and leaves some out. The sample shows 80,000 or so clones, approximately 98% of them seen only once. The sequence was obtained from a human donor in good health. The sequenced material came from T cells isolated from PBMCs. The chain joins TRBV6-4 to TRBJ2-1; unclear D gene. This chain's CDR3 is CASSDEADSYNEQFF. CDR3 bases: TGTGCCAGCAGTGACGAGGCGGACTCCTACAATGAGCAGTTCTTC.